These T cell receptor beta chains were read from a single sample in a study of blood T cell repertoires in COVID-19. The assay was immunoSEQ multiplex PCR, and TCRdb's table has in-frame clones only and misses some. The sample consists of 180,000 or so clones, 86% of them appearing once. Sequenced material: PBMCs or T cells enriched from blood (not recorded which). The receptors derive from a woman in her thirties who had recovered from COVID-19. Each CDR3 is given with its conserved first and last residue. A D gene is named only where the DNA matches it firmly. Clone size, where shown, is once, few, many, or a class for clones that have expanded.

CDR3: CASSDRGRELNQPQHF
DNA: TGTGCCAGCAGCGACAGGGGGCGGGAGCTCAATCAGCCCCAGCATTTT
V: TRBV2
size: .
J: TRBJ1-5
D: TRBD1

CDR3: CASSLGGQVYLYGYTF
DNA: TGCGCCAGCAGCTTGGGGGGACAGGTCTACCTCTATGGCTACACCTTC
V: TRBV5-1
size: once
J: TRBJ1-2
D: TRBD1

CDR3: CASSLGGRSQPQHF
DNA: TGTGCCAGCTCCCTAGGGGGTCGGAGTCAGCCCCAGCATTTT
V: TRBV18
size: .
J: TRBJ1-5
D: .

CDR3: CASSQRLAGVGLETQYF
DNA: TGTGCCAGCAGCCAGAGACTAGCGGGAGTAGGTTTGGAGACCCAGTACTTC
V: TRBV3-1/TRBV3-2
size: .
J: TRBJ2-5
D: TRBD2

CDR3: CASSTGARTDTQYF
DNA: TGTGCCAGTTCGACAGGGGCGCGTACAGATACGCAGTATTTT
V: TRBV19
size: .
J: TRBJ2-3
D: TRBD1

CDR3: CASSYSAGDRAYEQYF
DNA: TGTGCCAGCAGTTACTCAGCAGGGGACAGGGCCTACGAGCAGTACTTC
V: TRBV6-5
size: once
J: TRBJ2-7
D: TRBD1

CDR3: CASSISFNRYEQYF
DNA: TGTGCCAGTAGTATAAGCTTCAATCGCTACGAGCAGTACTTC
V: TRBV19
size: .
J: TRBJ2-7
D: .

CDR3: CASTHAGTSDEQFF
DNA: TGTGCCAGCACCCACGCCGGGACTAGCGATGAGCAGTTCTTC
V: TRBV2
size: .
J: TRBJ2-1
D: TRBD2

CDR3: CASRAGGLNTEAFF
DNA: TGTGCCAGCAGGGCCGGAGGGCTAAACACTGAAGCTTTCTTT
V: TRBV27
size: .
J: TRBJ1-1
D: .

CDR3: CASSPPPGLATYEQYF
DNA: TGTGCCAGCAGCCCACCCCCGGGCCTAGCTACCTACGAGCAGTACTTC
V: TRBV3-1/TRBV3-2
size: .
J: TRBJ2-7
D: .

CDR3: CARGNSGQGASSYEQYF
DNA: TGTGCCAGGGGTAATAGCGGCCAAGGGGCTAGCTCCTACGAGCAGTACTTC
V: TRBV2
size: once
J: TRBJ2-7
D: .

CDR3: CASSVRGGDTQYF
DNA: TGTGCCAGCAGCGTAAGAGGTGGAGATACGCAGTATTTT
V: TRBV9
size: .
J: TRBJ2-3
D: .

CDR3: CASSLGGGYLQETQYF
DNA: TGTGCCAGCAGCCTGGGGGGGGGCTATCTACAAGAGACCCAGTACTTC
V: TRBV7-2
size: .
J: TRBJ2-5
D: .

CDR3: CAISESTSASSYEQYF
DNA: TGTGCCATCAGTGAGTCGACTAGCGCGAGCTCCTACGAGCAGTACTTC
V: TRBV10-3
size: .
J: TRBJ2-7
D: TRBD2

CDR3: CASSFTSSAPIKDNEQFF
DNA: TGTGCCAGCAGTTTTACATCTAGCGCACCGATTAAGGACAATGAGCAGTTCTTC
V: TRBV28
size: .
J: TRBJ2-1
D: .

CDR3: CASSLGTGGYGYEQYF
DNA: TGTGCCAGCTCCCTAGGGACAGGGGGCTATGGTTACGAGCAGTACTTC
V: TRBV18
size: .
J: TRBJ2-7
D: TRBD1

CDR3: CAQGDYGYTF
DNA: TGTGCCCAGGGGGACTATGGCTACACCTTC
V: TRBV30
size: once
J: TRBJ1-2
D: TRBD1

CDR3: CASSQGNRGMDTGELFF
DNA: TGTGCCAGCAGCCAAGGTAACAGGGGGATGGACACCGGGGAGCTGTTTTTT
V: TRBV3-1/TRBV3-2
size: .
J: TRBJ2-2
D: TRBD1

CDR3: CSASGLAVSYEQYF
DNA: TGCAGTGCTAGTGGTCTAGCGGTATCCTACGAGCAGTACTTC
V: TRBV20-1
size: .
J: TRBJ2-7
D: TRBD2

CDR3: CASSYGHSSYEQYF
DNA: TGCGCCAGCAGCTACGGACACAGCTCCTACGAGCAGTACTTC
V: TRBV5-1
size: once
J: TRBJ2-7
D: .

CDR3: CASSGQGARYNEQFF
DNA: TGTGCCAGCAGCGGACAGGGGGCGAGATACAATGAGCAGTTCTTC
V: TRBV2
size: .
J: TRBJ2-1
D: TRBD1

CDR3: CAWSALGLAKNTGELFF
DNA: TGTGCCTGGAGTGCACTGGGACTAGCGAAGAACACCGGGGAGCTGTTTTTT
V: TRBV30
size: once
J: TRBJ2-2
D: TRBD2

CDR3: CASSPNNEQFF
DNA: TGTGCCAGCAGTCCTAACAATGAGCAGTTCTTC
V: TRBV2
size: .
J: TRBJ2-1
D: .

CDR3: CASSVGLAGDEQFF
DNA: TGTGCCAGCAGCGTAGGGCTAGCTGGGGATGAGCAGTTCTTC
V: TRBV9
size: .
J: TRBJ2-1
D: .

CDR3: CAWSVLAGVAVDTQYF
DNA: TGTGCCTGGAGTGTGCTAGCGGGAGTTGCGGTAGATACGCAGTATTTT
V: TRBV30
size: .
J: TRBJ2-3
D: TRBD2

CDR3: CASTGDRSNTGELFF
DNA: TGTGCCAGCACCGGGGACAGATCGAACACCGGGGAGCTGTTTTTT
V: TRBV2
size: .
J: TRBJ2-2
D: TRBD1

CDR3: CASSPTGGLFNEQFF
DNA: TGTGCCAGCAGCCCGACAGGGGGACTTTTCAATGAGCAGTTCTTC
V: TRBV27
size: .
J: TRBJ2-1
D: TRBD1

CDR3: CASSRQGDTYEQYF
DNA: TGTGCCAGCAGTAGACAGGGGGATACCTACGAGCAGTACTTC
V: TRBV6-5
size: few
J: TRBJ2-7
D: TRBD1

CDR3: CASSARTGLTEAFF
DNA: TGTGCCAGCAGTGCCCGGACAGGGTTAACTGAAGCTTTCTTT
V: TRBV28
size: .
J: TRBJ1-1
D: TRBD1

CDR3: CASSHREKNQPQHF
DNA: TGTGCCAGTAGCCATCGGGAGAAGAATCAGCCCCAGCATTTT
V: TRBV19
size: few
J: TRBJ1-5
D: .

CDR3: CASSYSADTTNEKLFF
DNA: TGTGCCAGCAGTTACTCCGCGGACACCACTAATGAAAAACTGTTTTTT
V: TRBV6-5
size: .
J: TRBJ1-4
D: .

CDR3: CVSSPGTGAVNEQFF
DNA: TGTGTCAGCTCACCGGGGACAGGGGCTGTGAATGAGCAGTTCTTC
V: TRBV18
size: once
J: TRBJ2-1
D: TRBD1

CDR3: CAWSPFSNYGYTF
DNA: TGTGCCTGGAGTCCCTTTTCCAACTATGGCTACACCTTC
V: TRBV30
size: .
J: TRBJ1-2
D: .

CDR3: CASSSGVSYGYTF
DNA: TGTGCCAGCAGTTCGGGGGTTTCCTATGGCTACACCTTC
V: TRBV12-3/TRBV12-4
size: .
J: TRBJ1-2
D: .

CDR3: CASSLAGLLHEQFF
DNA: TGTGCCAGCAGCTTAGCGGGGTTGTTACATGAGCAGTTCTTC
V: TRBV11-2
size: once
J: TRBJ2-1
D: .

CDR3: CATSSPNTGELFF
DNA: TGTGCCACCAGCAGCCCTAACACCGGGGAGCTGTTTTTT
V: TRBV15
size: .
J: TRBJ2-2
D: .

CDR3: CASSFYRVLNTEAFF
DNA: TGTGCCAGCAGTTTTTACAGGGTCCTGAACACTGAAGCTTTCTTT
V: TRBV28
size: .
J: TRBJ1-1
D: .

CDR3: CAISESEGRSNQPQHF
DNA: TGTGCCATCAGTGAGTCCGAGGGTCGCAGCAATCAGCCCCAGCATTTT
V: TRBV10-3
size: .
J: TRBJ1-5
D: .

CDR3: CASRAPKLFF
DNA: TGCGCCAGCAGGGCACCAAAACTGTTTTTT
V: TRBV23-1
size: .
J: TRBJ1-4
D: .

CDR3: CASRYGTSPKPPLLPTSYEQYF
DNA: TGTGCCAGCAGATACGGGACTAGTCCTAAACCGCCCCTGCTACCCACTTCCTACGAGCAGTACTTC
V: TRBV7-6
size: few
J: TRBJ2-7
D: TRBD2

CDR3: CASSGRTGLAGEQFF
DNA: TGTGCCAGCAGTGGCCGGACCGGACTAGCCGGTGAGCAGTTCTTC
V: TRBV2
size: .
J: TRBJ2-1
D: TRBD2

CDR3: CASSRQTGVGETQYF
DNA: TGCGCCAGCAGCAGACAAACAGGGGTCGGGGAGACCCAGTACTTC
V: TRBV5-1
size: .
J: TRBJ2-5
D: TRBD1

CDR3: CASSGLGLDTQYF
DNA: TGTGCCAGCAGTGGACTAGGTCTAGATACGCAGTATTTT
V: TRBV12-3/TRBV12-4
size: .
J: TRBJ2-3
D: TRBD2

CDR3: CASSLPGTSRQFF
DNA: TGTGCCAGCAGCTTACCTGGGACTAGCAGGCAGTTCTTC
V: TRBV7-2
size: .
J: TRBJ2-1
D: TRBD2

CDR3: CASSQVPDIEQYF
DNA: TGCGCCAGCAGCCAAGTACCAGATATCGAGCAGTACTTC
V: TRBV4-1
size: .
J: TRBJ2-7
D: .

CDR3: CASSGQQGAEAGNTIYF
DNA: TGTGCCAGCAGTGGTCAACAGGGGGCGGAGGCTGGAAACACCATATATTTT
V: TRBV25-1
size: .
J: TRBJ1-3
D: TRBD1

CDR3: CASSGPTSGSYEQYF
DNA: TGTGCCAGCAGCGGACCGACTAGCGGGTCCTACGAGCAGTACTTC
V: TRBV14
size: few
J: TRBJ2-7
D: TRBD2

CDR3: CASSVEGQEEAEAFF
DNA: TGTGCCAGCAGCGTAGAGGGACAGGAAGAAGCTGAAGCTTTCTTT
V: TRBV9
size: .
J: TRBJ1-1
D: TRBD1

CDR3: CASSFSGTAYEQYF
DNA: TGCGCCAGCAGCTTCTCTGGGACAGCCTACGAGCAGTACTTC
V: TRBV5-1
size: .
J: TRBJ2-7
D: TRBD1

CDR3: CASISGTEYTGELFF
DNA: TGTGCCAGTATTTCCGGGACAGAATACACCGGGGAGCTGTTTTTT
V: TRBV19
size: .
J: TRBJ2-2
D: TRBD1

CDR3: CASSLVGGDEQFF
DNA: TGCGCCAGCAGCTTGGTGGGAGGTGATGAGCAGTTCTTC
V: TRBV5-1
size: .
J: TRBJ2-1
D: .

CDR3: CASSLVDSNHEQFF
DNA: TGCGCCAGCAGCTTGGTTGACTCCAACCATGAGCAGTTCTTC
V: TRBV5-1
size: few
J: TRBJ2-1
D: .